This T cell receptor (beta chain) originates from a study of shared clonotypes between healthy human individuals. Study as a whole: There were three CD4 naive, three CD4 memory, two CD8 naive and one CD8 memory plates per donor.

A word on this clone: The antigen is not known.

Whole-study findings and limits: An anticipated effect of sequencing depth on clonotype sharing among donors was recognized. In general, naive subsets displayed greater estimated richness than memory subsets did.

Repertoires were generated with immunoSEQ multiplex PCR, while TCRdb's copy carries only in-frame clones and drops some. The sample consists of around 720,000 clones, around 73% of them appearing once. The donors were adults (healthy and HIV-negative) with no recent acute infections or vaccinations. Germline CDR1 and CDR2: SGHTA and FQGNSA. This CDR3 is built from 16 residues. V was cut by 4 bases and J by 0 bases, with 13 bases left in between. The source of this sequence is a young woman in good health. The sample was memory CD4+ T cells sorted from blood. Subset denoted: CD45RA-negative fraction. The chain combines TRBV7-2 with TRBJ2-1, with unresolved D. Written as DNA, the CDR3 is TGTGCCAGCAGCTCTTCTGTGACCGACTCCTACAATGAGCAGTTCTTC. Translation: CASSSSVTDSYNEQFF.